The clone carrying this TCR beta chain has ten or more counts. The antigen remains undetermined. These data belong to a study of breast tumors, draining lymph nodes, adjacent tissues. General observations from the study: Tumor and nontumor repertoires were significantly more similar in luminal-like than in basal-like breast cancer. Tumor repertoires ranked between lymph nodes and nontumor tissue in diversity, with V and J gene preferences.

TCRdb re-derived calls from the multiplex PCR reads in MiXCR, one entry per CDR3 protein. The data hold around 190,000 distinct CDR3 sequences, with around a third observed a single time. Breast cancer patients provided tissue from their axillary draining lymph nodes. The CDR3 consists of 14 residues. Germline trimming cut 9 bases from V and 2 bases from J; bases unmatched to any gene: 7. In germline, CDR1 is MNHNS, CDR2 SASEGT. V and J are TRBV6-1 and TRBJ2-7, with 10 bases lining up with TRBD1. The specimen sequenced was axillary lymph node tissue. The TCR originated in a female donor with breast cancer. Some clones in this sample may be carry-over from other donors' samples. CDR3 sequence reads: CASSGQGRPYEQYF. Written as DNA, the CDR3 is TGTGCCAGTTCGGGACAGGGGCGACCCTACGAGCAGTACTTC.